Below, 31 T cell receptor beta chains from the same sample are listed, as sequenced in a study of shared clonotypes between healthy human individuals. Generated by immunoSEQ multiplex PCR, the TCRdb table keeps only in-frame clones and is missing some. The table lists hundreds of thousands of clones, about 96% of them singletons. Terminally differentiated effector memory CD45RA+ cells were excluded from the naive CD8 cells, which were CD45RO-negative and positively selected for CCR7. Sequencing input: naive CD8+ T cells sorted from blood. These receptors originate from a woman aged 25 to 39 in good health.

The chain uses TRBV6-4 and TRBJ2-7; 9 nucleotides agree with TRBD2. CDR1 MRHNA and CDR2 SNTAGT come from the germline V gene. The CDR3 sequence is 14 residues long. Losses at the gene ends were 2 bases for V and 6 bases for J; bases not matched to a gene: 5. The CDR3 coding sequence is TGTGCCAGCAGTGACGGTAATAGCGGGAGCGAGCAGTACTTC. Translating gives CASSDGNSGSEQYF.

J is TRBJ2-7 and V is TRBV19, with TRBD1 matching over 7 bases. This CDR3 is built from 15 residues. V dropped 3 bases and J dropped 2; count of bases not matched to a gene: 7. Germline V gives CDR1 LNHDA, CDR2 SQIVND (reference sequence). Here the CDR3 reads CASSMSRDSPYEQYF. Written as DNA, the CDR3 is TGTGCCAGTAGTATGTCCCGGGACAGCCCCTACGAGCAGTACTTC.

The chain recombines TRBV19 with TRBJ2-1; TRBD2 matches at 10 bases. With 6 bases clipped from V and 4 bases from J, the junction kept 3 bases outside the gene matches. The CDR3 runs 14 residues. The germline gives CDR1 LNHDA, CDR2 SQIVND (reference sequence). The CDR3 reads CASRGLADYNEQFF. In DNA form, the CDR3 reads TGTGCCAGTAGAGGACTAGCGGATTACAATGAGCAGTTCTTC.

This clone appeared once. V usage is TRBV5-6 and J usage is TRBJ2-7, with 9 bases lining up with TRBD2. The CDR3 spans 19 residues. V lost 4 bases, J lost 2 bases, and 19 bases stayed unmatched. Germline CDR1 is SGHDT and CDR2 is YYEEEE. CDR3 sequence (DNA): TGTGCCAGCAGCAGCTTGTACCGTAGCGGGAGTCTCCGAGCCTACGAGCAGTACTTC. Translation: CASSSLYRSGSLRAYEQYF. Using reference TRBV5-6 and TRBJ2-7 for the parts outside the CDR3, the full variable domain is DAGVTQSPTHLIKTRGQQVTLRCSPKSGHDTVSWYQQALGQGPQFIFQYYEEEERQRGNFPDRFSGHQFPNYSSELNVNALLLGDSALYLCASSSLYRSGSLRAYEQYFGPGTRLTVT.

The rearrangement joins TRBV2 to TRBJ2-1; 13 bases align to TRBD2. The germline gives CDR1 SNHLY, CDR2 FYNNEI. The CDR3 is 16 residues long. Unmatched junction bases numbered 12, after V lost 4 bases and J lost 12 bases. The CDR3 coding sequence is TGTGCCAGCAGTGTCAGCGCCGGGACTAGCGGGATAAGGCAGTTCTTC. Protein: CASSVSAGTSGIRQFF.

The gene calls are TRBV6-5 and TRBJ2-3, with 7 bases fitting TRBD2. Trimming removed 0 bases from V and 4 bases from J; junction bases left unmatched: 4. This CDR3 region has 15 residues. The germline gives CDR1 MNHEY, CDR2 SVGAGI. In DNA form, the CDR3 reads TGTGCCAGCAGTTACTCCGCGGGAGCCGCAGATACGCAGTATTTT. Translating gives CASSYSAGAADTQYF.

The chain employs TRBV28 and TRBJ2-5, with 8 bases identical to TRBD2. The J call could be wrong; TRBJ2-7 is a better fit for the DNA end. The CDR3 has 15 amino acids. The germline V gene has CDR1 MDHEN and CDR2 SYDVKM. Here the CDR3 reads CASSPPRRGAYEQYF. The CDR3 DNA follows: TGTGCCAGCAGTCCCCCCCGGCGGGGGGCGTACGAGCAGTACTTC.

The chain has TRBV19 and TRBJ1-3, with 8 bases aligning to TRBD1. The V gene's germline CDR1 is LNHDA and CDR2 SQIVND (reference sequence). The CDR3 is 14 amino acids. V lost 9 bases, J lost 0 bases, and 4 bases stayed unmatched. CDR3 amino acids: CASATGVSGNTIYF. The CDR3 nucleotides read TGTGCCAGCGCGACAGGGGTCTCTGGAAACACCATATATTTT.

This rearrangement joins TRBV6-5 to TRBJ2-3; D is possibly TRBD1 or TRBD2 (5 bases each). V lost 0 bases and J 2 bases, leaving 12 bases between the germline ends. This CDR3 has 16 residues. From germline, CDR1 is MNHEY and CDR2 SVGAGI. CDR3 nucleotides: TGTGCCAGCAGTTACTCGTTCGGGGCAGACACAGATACGCAGTATTTT. Its translation is CASSYSFGADTDTQYF.

A single count supports this clone. The chain uses TRBV7-6 and TRBJ1-1, with D possibly matching TRBD1 (6 bases). V lost 3 bases and J lost 6, with 11 bases in between. Germline V gives CDR1 SGHVS, CDR2 FNYEAQ. This CDR3 region has 13 residues. CDR3 DNA sequence: TGTGCCAGCAGCTTCGGGGGCTGGGCTGAAGCTTTCTTT. Residues: CASSFGGWAEAFF. Together with reference TRBV7-6 and TRBJ1-1, the CDR3 gives the full variable domain: GAGVSQSPRYKVTKRGQDVALRCDPISGHVSLYWYRQALGQGPEFLTYFNYEAQQDKSGLPNDRFSAERPEGSISTLTIQRTEQRDSAMYRCASSFGGWAEAFFGQGTRLTVV.

The V call is TRBV9, the J call TRBJ1-2; TRBD1 aligns across 8 bases. The germline V gene encodes CDR1 SGDLS and CDR2 YYNGEE. This CDR3 is 16 amino acids long. With V trimmed by 3 bases and J by 4 bases, 11 bases remained unmatched. In DNA, the CDR3 is TGTGCCAGCAGCGGAAGCAGGGGGCAAAAGGGCTATGGCTACACCTTC. Protein product: CASSGSRGQKGYGYTF. The variable domain in full, completed from reference TRBV9 and TRBJ1-2, reads DSGVTQTPKHLITATGQRVTLRCSPRSGDLSVYWYQQSLDQGLQFLIQYYNGEERAKGNILERFSAQQFPDLHSELNLSSLELGDSALYFCASSGSRGQKGYGYTFGSGTRLTVV.

As regards this clone: The identical CDR3 is also encoded by other nucleotide sequences in the sample. The J gene is TRBJ2-2, the V gene TRBV11-2, with 12 bases that match TRBD2. The V gene end was trimmed by 4 bases and the J gene end by 6 bases; junction bases not matched to a gene: 3. The CDR3 runs to 15 residues. Germline lookup yields CDR1 SGHAT and CDR2 FQNNGV. This chain's CDR3 is CASSSTSGSAGELFF. CDR3 nucleotide sequence: TGTGCCAGCAGCTCGACTAGCGGGAGTGCCGGGGAGCTGTTTTTT.

The chain employs TRBV28 and TRBJ1-1; D remains ambiguous. Germline V gene sequence: CDR1 MDHEN, CDR2 SYDVKM. The V end was cut by 4 bases, the J end by 4 bases, with 10 bases between. This CDR3 is 13 amino acids long. The CDR3 DNA sequence: TGTGCCAGCAGTTGGGAGGAGGGCACTGAAGCTTTCTTT. Protein product: CASSWEEGTEAFF.

The rearrangement uses TRBV7-9 and TRBJ2-5; D remains unclear. The last part of the DNA fits TRBJ2-7 better; the J call may be wrong. CDR1 and CDR2 from the germline V gene are SEHNR and FQNEAQ (reference sequence). This CDR3 contains 13 residues. This CDR3 is CASSPEGSYEQYF. In DNA, the CDR3 is TGTGCCAGCAGCCCCGAAGGGTCCTACGAGCAGTACTTC.

The chain employs TRBV6-5 and TRBJ1-2; TRBD1 is a possible D gene (5 bases). There are 14 residues in the CDR3. Germline V gene data show CDR1 as MNHEY and CDR2 as SVGAGI. V lost 2 bases and J lost 4, with 11 bases in between. The CDR3 sequence is CASSYPQEPYGYTF. CDR3 DNA: TGTGCCAGCAGTTACCCACAGGAGCCCTATGGCTACACCTTC.

The chain links TRBV27 to TRBJ2-3; 7 nucleotides line up with TRBD1. The CDR3 totals 14 residues. Germline V CDR1 and CDR2: MNHEY, SMNVEV (reference sequence). Trimming took 6 bases from V and 5 from J; bases not matched to a gene: 8. The DNA for the CDR3 is TGTGCCAGCAGCCAGACAGGGCTGGGAGATACGCAGTATTTT. It encodes CASSQTGLGDTQYF.

The chain recombines TRBV7-3 with TRBJ1-2, with a tentative D call TRBD1 (5 bases). CDR3 length: 13 amino acids. V was cut by 6 bases and J by 3 bases, with 11 bases left in between. Germline V gene sequence: CDR1 SGHTA, CDR2 FQGTGA. The CDR3 DNA follows: TGTGCCAGCAGTCCAGGGTACGACTATGGCTACACCTTC. This translates into CASSPGYDYGYTF.

The chain has TRBV2 and TRBJ2-5, with 8 nucleotides matching TRBD2. The J call could be wrong; TRBJ2-7 is a better fit for the DNA end. Per germline, CDR1 SNHLY and CDR2 FYNNEI. This CDR3 region has 15 residues. Here the CDR3 DNA reads TGTGCCAGCTCCTCCCGCGCTGGGACTAGAGGCGAGCAGTACTTC. The encoded protein is CASSSRAGTRGEQYF.

Only one count was recorded for this clone. The V call is TRBV7-9, the J call TRBJ2-1; tentatively, D is TRBD1 or TRBD2 (5 bases each). Germline loops: CDR1 SEHNR, CDR2 FQNEAQ (reference sequence). V lost 0 bases and J lost 10, with 13 bases in between. The CDR3 sequence is 14 residues long. In DNA form, the CDR3 reads TGTGCCAGCAGCTTAGCCGGGACCCTCGACGAGCAGTTCTTC. Its protein is CASSLAGTLDEQFF.

The V call is TRBV19, the J call TRBJ2-3, with a possible D match to TRBD2 (6 bases). The CDR3 length is 17 residues. Trimming pared 3 bases from V and 7 bases from J, leaving 23 bases between. Germline V CDR1 and CDR2: LNHDA, SQIVND (reference sequence). This CDR3 is CASSMPRGGHTSHTQYF. The CDR3 coding sequence is TGTGCCAGTAGTATGCCTCGTGGAGGGCACACATCTCATACGCAGTATTTT.

This chain links TRBV30 with TRBJ1-2; D remains unclear. Trimming removed 4 bases at V and 7 bases at J, with 16 bases between. CDR3 size: 13 residues. In germline, CDR1 is GTSNPN, CDR2 SVGIG (reference sequence). CDR3 protein: CAWIVGGMGGYTF. The CDR3, as DNA: TGTGCCTGGATAGTGGGCGGGATGGGTGGCTACACCTTC.

J is TRBJ2-7 and V is TRBV13; D possibly corresponds to TRBD2 (6 bases). V lost 5 bases and J lost 2, with 13 bases in between. The CDR3 is 14 amino acids. Germline CDR1 reads PRHDT; CDR2 reads FYEKMQ (reference sequence). This CDR3 reads CASSRDSGPYEQYF. The CDR3 nucleotides are TGTGCCAGCAGCAGGGACTCCGGACCCTACGAGCAGTACTTC.

The chain employs TRBV27 and TRBJ1-5; weak D call: TRBD1 (5 bases). The CDR3 is made up of 14 amino acids. V lost 3 bases and J 5 bases, leaving 11 bases between the germline ends. The germline V gene encodes CDR1 MNHEY and CDR2 SMNVEV (reference sequence). CDR3 sequence: CASSFGASHQPQHF. The CDR3 DNA follows: TGTGCCAGCAGTTTCGGGGCTTCGCATCAGCCCCAGCATTTT.

The DNA of the CDR3 is TGTGCCAGCAACCTACCTGTTCAAGAGACCCAGTACTTC. The encoded protein is CASNLPVQETQYF. The chain has TRBV2 and TRBJ2-5, with D uncertain. CDR3 length: 13 residues. The V end lost 7 bases, the J end lost 2 bases, and 11 bases lay between the germline ends. Germline V gene sequence: CDR1 SNHLY, CDR2 FYNNEI.

The chain has TRBV18 and TRBJ1-4, with D possibly TRBD1 on 6 matching bases. Deletions cut 6 bases from V and 6 bases from J, with 17 bases between. The CDR3 is 15 amino acids. Germline V gene sequence: CDR1 KGHSH, CDR2 LQKENI. CDR3: CASSHEQGWDEKLFF. DNA of the CDR3: TGTGCCAGCTCCCACGAACAGGGATGGGATGAAAAACTGTTTTTT.

The genes are TRBV14 and TRBJ2-7, with no clear D. V dropped 1 base and J dropped 0 bases, with 7 bases sitting between them. CDR1 and CDR2 from the germline V gene are SGHDN and FVKESK. The CDR3 consists of 14 residues. CDR3 coding DNA: TGTGCCAGCAGCCAAGGCACCTACTCCTACGAGCAGTACTTC. Encoded protein: CASSQGTYSYEQYF.

The CDR3 is CASSLAFNQPQHF. CDR3 sequence (DNA): TGTGCCAGCAGTTTAGCCTTCAATCAGCCCCAGCATTTT. V usage is TRBV27 and J usage is TRBJ1-5; D remains ambiguous. Germline V CDR1 and CDR2: MNHEY, SMNVEV (reference sequence). Trimming removed 2 bases at V and 3 bases at J, with 5 bases between. The CDR3 has 13 residues.

This chain connects TRBV27 to TRBJ2-7, with 10 nucleotides matching TRBD2. This CDR3 contains 14 residues. Germline CDR1 and CDR2: MNHEY and SMNVEV (reference sequence). V was clipped by 4 bases and J by 4 bases; unmatched bases: 4. CDR3 protein: CASSSLAGEYEQYF. CDR3 nucleotides: TGTGCCAGCAGTTCCCTAGCGGGAGAGTACGAGCAGTACTTC.

The rearrangement joins TRBV28 to TRBJ1-1, with D hard to call. CDR3 length equals 15 residues. Looked up from germline, CDR1 is MDHEN and CDR2 is SYDVKM. V lost 1 base and J 0 bases, leaving 9 bases between the germline ends. This chain's CDR3 is CASSLLGGMNTEAFF. CDR3 nucleotides: TGTGCCAGCAGTTTATTAGGAGGGATGAACACTGAAGCTTTCTTT.

The chain recombines TRBV27 with TRBJ2-1, with D perhaps given as TRBD1 or TRBD2 (6 bases each). Trimming pared 9 bases from V and 7 bases from J, leaving 16 bases between. Germline V gene data show CDR1 as MNHEY and CDR2 as SMNVEV (reference sequence). CDR3 length: 13 amino acids. The chain's CDR3 is CASRSGGGNEQFF. For the CDR3, the DNA is TGTGCCAGTAGGAGCGGAGGGGGGAATGAGCAGTTCTTC.

V is TRBV15 and J is TRBJ2-7; TRBD2 aligns across 11 bases. The germline V gene has CDR1 LNHNV and CDR2 YYDKDF (reference sequence). Trimming took 1 base from V and 7 from J; bases not matched to a gene: 9. This CDR3 spans 16 amino acids. DNA for the CDR3: TGTGCCACCAGCAGAGGAGCCGGGACTAGCGGTTTTGAGCAGTACTTC. Protein product: CATSRGAGTSGFEQYF. The whole variable domain, filled in from reference TRBV15 and TRBJ2-7, reads DAMVIQNPRYQVTQFGKPVTLSCSQTLNHNVMYWYQQKSSQAPKLLFHYYDKDFNNEADTPDNFQSRRPNTSFCFLDIRSPGLGDTAMYLCATSRGAGTSGFEQYFGPGTRLTVT.